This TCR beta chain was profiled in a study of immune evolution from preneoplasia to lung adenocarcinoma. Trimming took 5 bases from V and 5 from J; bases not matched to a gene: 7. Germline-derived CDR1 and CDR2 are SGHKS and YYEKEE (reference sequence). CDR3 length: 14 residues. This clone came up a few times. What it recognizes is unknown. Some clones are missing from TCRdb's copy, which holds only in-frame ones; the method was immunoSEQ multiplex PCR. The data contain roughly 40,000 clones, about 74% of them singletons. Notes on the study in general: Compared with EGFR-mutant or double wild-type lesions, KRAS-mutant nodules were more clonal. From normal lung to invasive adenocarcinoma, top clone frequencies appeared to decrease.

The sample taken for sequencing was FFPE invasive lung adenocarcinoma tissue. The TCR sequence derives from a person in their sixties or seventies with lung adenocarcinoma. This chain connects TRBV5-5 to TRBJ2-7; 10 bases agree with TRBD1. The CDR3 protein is CASRRPGTGDEQYF. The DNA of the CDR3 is TGTGCCAGCAGACGTCCCGGGACAGGGGACGAGCAGTACTTC.